This is a list of T cell receptor beta chains from one sample in a study of Graves' ophthalmopathy and Graves' hyperthyroidism. MiXCR, run by TCRdb on the multiplex PCR reads, gives a single entry per CDR3 protein. Among about 210,000 distinct CDR3 sequences, 25% to 30% were seen once, and the ten largest hold around 9.8%. Sequencing was done on a sample of peripheral blood. Receptors originate from a man aged 50 to 60 with Graves' ophthalmopathy. Both conserved end residues are part of each CDR3. A D gene is named only where the DNA matches it firmly. Clone size, where shown, is once, few, many, or a class for clones that have expanded.

J: TRBJ1-1; size: .; V: TRBV27; D: .; CDR3: CASSLIDTEAFF; DNA: TGTGCCAGCAGTTTAATAGACACTGAAGCTTTCTTT
J: TRBJ1-1; size: many; V: TRBV18; D: .; CDR3: CASSPGAELEAFF; DNA: TGTGCCAGCTCACCAGGCGCGGAGCTTGAAGCTTTCTTT
J: TRBJ2-2; size: few; V: TRBV6-2/TRBV6-3; D: TRBD2; CDR3: CASSSTGTSSGPELFF; DNA: TGTGCCAGCAGCTCGACCGGGACTAGCAGTGGTCCGGAGCTGTTTTTT
J: TRBJ2-5; size: many; V: TRBV11-2; D: TRBD2; CDR3: CASSRTSGSHETQYF; DNA: TGTGCCAGCAGCCGGACTAGCGGGAGTCATGAGACCCAGTACTTC
J: TRBJ2-2; size: many; V: TRBV6-1; D: .; CDR3: CASGLTGAYTGELFF; DNA: TGTGCCAGCGGGCTTACGGGAGCGTACACCGGGGAGCTGTTTTTT
J: TRBJ2-2; size: .; V: TRBV19; D: TRBD1; CDR3: CASRRGQGTGELFF; DNA: TGTGCCAGTAGAAGGGGGCAGGGCACCGGGGAGCTGTTTTTT
J: TRBJ1-2; size: many; V: TRBV4-3; D: .; CDR3: CASSQVVGGEVYTF; DNA: TGCGCCAGCAGCCAGGTCGTCGGGGGGGAGGTCTACACCTTC
J: TRBJ1-1; size: .; V: TRBV30; D: .; CDR3: CAWGDSGDTEAFF; DNA: TGTGCCTGGGGTGACTCGGGGGACACTGAAGCTTTCTTT
J: TRBJ1-1; size: few; V: TRBV9; D: .; CDR3: CASSPRGLGDTEAFF; DNA: TGTGCCAGCAGCCCCCGCGGCCTCGGGGACACTGAAGCTTTCTTT
J: TRBJ2-2; size: many; V: TRBV20-1; D: .; CDR3: CSAGQFGGELFF; DNA: TGCAGTGCTGGACAGTTTGGCGGGGAGCTGTTTTTT
J: TRBJ1-2; size: .; V: TRBV24-1; D: .; CDR3: CATSDQARSFGYTF; DNA: TGTGCCACCAGTGATCAAGCCAGGAGTTTTGGCTACACCTTC
J: TRBJ1-2; size: once; V: TRBV27; D: TRBD1; CDR3: CASGSGTVSFGYTF; DNA: TGTGCCAGCGGCTCCGGGACAGTGTCGTTTGGCTACACCTTC
J: TRBJ2-7; size: .; V: TRBV29-1; D: .; CDR3: CSVYTGTSSYEQYF; DNA: TGCAGCGTTTACACAGGAACCTCCTCCTACGAGCAGTACTTC